The source of this T cell receptor beta chain is a study of human T cells and chemical hapten exposure. This clonotype was observed many times. As to time point: pre-sensitization, week 0. Treatment here: therapeutic diphenylcyclopropenone sensitization with weekly scalp DPC. TCRdb fed the RACE reads into MiXCR, producing one record per CDR3 protein. The sample has more than 50,000 distinct CDR3 sequences, about 6.7% seen once. V gave up 4 bases and J gave up 7 bases, with 19 bases separating them. Germline CDR1 and CDR2: DFQATT and SNEGSKA (reference sequence). The CDR3 covers 14 residues. The chain links TRBV20-1 to TRBJ1-1, with D possibly TRBD1 on 6 matching bases. Here the sequenced sample was whole blood, taken in connection with sensitization to the hapten diphenylcyclopropenone (DPC). This TCR derives from a woman younger than 45 with alopecia areata. Some clones in this sample may be carry-over from other donors' samples. For the CDR3, the DNA is TGCAGTGCTATGCCCCGGACAGAGAAAGTTGAAGCTTTCTTT. It yields the protein CSAMPRTEKVEAFF.